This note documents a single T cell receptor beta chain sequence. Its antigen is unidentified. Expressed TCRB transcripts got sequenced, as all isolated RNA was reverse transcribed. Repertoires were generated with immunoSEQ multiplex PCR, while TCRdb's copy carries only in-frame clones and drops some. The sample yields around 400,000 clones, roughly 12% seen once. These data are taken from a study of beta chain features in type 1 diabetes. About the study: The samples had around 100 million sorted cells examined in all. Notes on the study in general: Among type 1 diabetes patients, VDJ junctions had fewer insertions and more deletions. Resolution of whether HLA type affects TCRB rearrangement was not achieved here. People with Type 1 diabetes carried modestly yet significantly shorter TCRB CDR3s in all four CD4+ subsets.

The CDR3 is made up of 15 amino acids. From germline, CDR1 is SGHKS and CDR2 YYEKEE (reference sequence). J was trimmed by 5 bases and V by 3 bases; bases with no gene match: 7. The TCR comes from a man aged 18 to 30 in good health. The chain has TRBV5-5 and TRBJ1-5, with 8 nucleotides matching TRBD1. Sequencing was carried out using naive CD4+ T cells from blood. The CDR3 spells CASSYIQGVYQPQHF. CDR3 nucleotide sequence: TGTGCCAGCAGCTACATACAGGGGGTATATCAGCCCCAGCATTTT. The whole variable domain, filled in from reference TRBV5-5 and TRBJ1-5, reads DAGVTQSPTHLIKTRGQQVTLRCSPISGHKSVSWYQQVLGQGPQFIFQYYEKEERGRGNFPDRFSARQFPNYSSELNVNALLLGDSALYLCASSYIQGVYQPQHFGDGTRLSIL.